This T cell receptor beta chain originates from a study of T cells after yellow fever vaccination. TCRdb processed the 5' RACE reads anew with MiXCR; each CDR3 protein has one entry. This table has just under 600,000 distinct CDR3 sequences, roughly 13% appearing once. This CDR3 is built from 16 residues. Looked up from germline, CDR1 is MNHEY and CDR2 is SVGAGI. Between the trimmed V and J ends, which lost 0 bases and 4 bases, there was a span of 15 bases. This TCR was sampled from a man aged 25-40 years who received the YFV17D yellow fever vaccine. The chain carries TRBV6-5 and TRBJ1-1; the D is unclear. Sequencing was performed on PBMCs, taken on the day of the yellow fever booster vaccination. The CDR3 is CASSYSSYSPPTEAFF. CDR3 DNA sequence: TGTGCCAGCAGTTACTCGTCGTACAGTCCGCCCACTGAAGCTTTCTTT.